This T cell receptor (beta chain) came from a study of CD4+ T cells in melanoma. General study results and limits: CD8+ T cell, macrophage and B cell function reportedly correlated with neoantigen-specific CD4+ T cells.

Produced via immunoSEQ multiplex PCR; TCRdb's table is partial and in-frame only. The table records fewer than 11,000 clones, about 59% of them present only once. Concerning this clone itself: Its antigen is unknown.

Germline values: CDR1 SGHRS, CDR2 YFSETQ. The CDR3 is 12 amino acids. Trimming stripped 3 bases from V and 10 bases from J, with 14 bases between. The gene calls are TRBV5-1 and TRBJ2-7; possibly TRBD1 for D (6 bases). The source of this sequence is a human donor with melanoma. Sequencing was performed on cells from a culture (not recorded whether cultured in vitro). CDR3 sequence (DNA): TGCGCCAGCAGCTCGGGTGAGGGACAACAGTACTTC. Protein product: CASSSGEGQQYF. Combining the CDR3 with reference TRBV5-1 and TRBJ2-7 gives the whole variable domain KAGVTQTPRYLIKTRGQQVTLSCSPISGHRSVSWYQQTPGQGLQFLFEYFSETQRNKGNFPGRFSGRQFSNSRSEMNVSTLELGDSALYLCASSSGEGQQYFGPGTRLTVT.